The 14 T cell receptor beta chains below were found in one sample sequenced in a study of T cells after yellow fever vaccination. Each CDR3 protein is one row after TCRdb ran MiXCR on the 5' RACE reads. The sample includes some 150,000 distinct CDR3 sequences, 5% to 8% of them seen just once. The specimen comprised CD4+ T cells sorted from PBMCs, sampled 10 days after the yellow fever booster vaccination. All receptors come from a man aged 25 to 40 who received the YFV17D yellow fever vaccine.

This clonotype has a count of ten or more. The genes are TRBV21-1 and TRBJ2-6; TRBD1 is the table's D call and was not checked against the DNA. TRBV21-1 has pseudogene status. This CDR3 comprises 14 residues. DNA for the CDR3: TGTGCCAGCATGGGGGGTGCTGGGGCCAACGTCCTGACTTTC. The encoded protein is CASMGGAGANVLTF.

With regard to this clonotype: Given a much more abundant clone one base away, this may be a read error. This CDR3 reads CSAAGTATGEQFF. The CDR3 region has the DNA TGCAGTGCAGCCGGGACCGCGACTGGTGAGCAGTTCTTC. The V gene is TRBV20-1, the J gene TRBJ2-1; D could derive from TRBD1 or TRBD2 (5 bases each). This CDR3 has 13 residues. The germline V gene has CDR1 DFQATT and CDR2 SNEGSKA (reference sequence). Trimming cost V 6 bases and J 9 bases, with 18 bases left between them.

There are many counts of this clonotype. The genes are TRBV10-3 and TRBJ1-1; the D gene is possibly TRBD1 (6 bases). This CDR3 spans 16 amino acids. V dropped 3 bases and J dropped 1 base, with 15 bases sitting between them. CDR1 is ENHRY and CDR2 is SYGVKD in the germline V gene. The CDR3 here is CAISEGSGERNTEAFF. In nucleotides, the CDR3 is TGTGCCATCAGTGAAGGCTCAGGGGAACGGAACACTGAAGCTTTCTTT.

This clonotype was seen repeatedly, ten times or more. This rearrangement joins TRBV7-2 to TRBJ2-5, with D unresolved. This CDR3 region has 15 residues. The germline gives CDR1 SGHTA, CDR2 FQGNSA. Trimming took 5 bases from V and 2 from J, leaving 15 bases between them. The CDR3: CASSASGGFQETQYF. DNA for the CDR3: TGTGCCAGCAGCGCCTCCGGCGGATTTCAAGAGACCCAGTACTTC.

This clonotype was seen at least ten times. The J gene is TRBJ1-5, the V gene TRBV18; TRBD1 might be the D (5 bases). V was shortened by 2 bases and J by 5 bases, with 7 bases between the two germline ends. CDR3 length: 13 residues. Germline V lookup: CDR1 KGHSH, CDR2 LQKENI. The CDR3 loop reads CASSPGADQPQHF. CDR3 nucleotides: TGTGCCAGCTCACCAGGGGCAGATCAGCCCCAGCATTTT.

About this clonotype itself: With a much larger clone just one base away, this may be a read error. V is TRBV7-3 and J is TRBJ2-2, with D tentatively TRBD1 (6 bases). V was shortened by 9 bases and J by 6 bases, with 14 bases between the two germline ends. This CDR3 has 13 amino acids. The germline CDR1 and CDR2 sequences are SGHTA and FQGTGA. CDR3 protein: CARSFEGAGELFF. The CDR3 DNA sequence: TGTGCCAGGAGTTTTGAGGGGGCCGGGGAGCTGTTTTTT.

This clonotype was counted at least ten times. The chain carries TRBV28 and TRBJ2-7, with 14 bases fitting TRBD2. V shed 5 bases and J 3 bases; nucleotides not matched to a gene: 3. Germline V gene lookup returns CDR1 MDHEN and CDR2 SYDVKM. The CDR3 totals 15 residues. The CDR3 coding sequence is TGTGCCAGCAGTGGACTAGCGGGAGGAAACTACGAGCAGTACTTC. It specifies CASSGLAGGNYEQYF.

This clonotype showed up many times. The chain combines TRBV24-1 with TRBJ1-5, with 7 bases lining up with TRBD1. The CDR3 spans 18 residues. Germline V gene data show CDR1 as KGHDR and CDR2 as SFDVKD. V lost 7 bases to trimming and J lost 3 bases; unmatched junction nucleotides: 17. The DNA of the CDR3 is TGTGCCACCAGACCACCCGGGACAGCACCTTCGGACAATCAGCCCCAGCATTTT. Translation: CATRPPGTAPSDNQPQHF.

This clonotype has ten or more counts. The chain combines TRBV6-5 with TRBJ1-1; TRBD1 matches at 9 bases. Trimming at V came to 7 bases and at J to 6 bases, leaving 15 bases not matched to a gene. This CDR3 spans 16 amino acids. CDR1 is MNHEY and CDR2 is SVGAGI in the germline V gene. This CDR3 reads CASTPAPGQGRSEAFF. The CDR3 nucleotides read TGTGCCAGCACCCCAGCTCCGGGACAGGGACGTTCTGAAGCTTTCTTT.

This clonotype has only a few counts. The chain links TRBV19 to TRBJ2-5; 7 positions match TRBD2. The junction had 9 bases not matched to a gene; V was cut back by 9 bases and J by 2 bases. Germline loops: CDR1 LNHDA, CDR2 SQIVND (reference sequence). This CDR3 region has 14 residues. CDR3 sequence reads: CASSVTSAQETQYF. In nucleotides, the CDR3 is TGTGCCAGCAGCGTTACTAGCGCGCAAGAGACCCAGTACTTC.

At least ten counts were recorded for this clonotype. V is TRBV7-2 and J is TRBJ2-5; 9 nucleotides align to TRBD2. The length of the CDR3 is 16 residues. V shed 1 base and J 5 bases; nucleotides not matched to a gene: 8. Per the germline V gene, CDR1 is SGHTA and CDR2 is FQGNSA. The CDR3 loop reads CASSLGLAVLWETQYF. CDR3 sequence (DNA): TGTGCCAGCAGCTTAGGACTAGCGGTACTCTGGGAGACCCAGTACTTC.

This clonotype has more than one count but fewer than ten. Relative to the germline gene, one junction end is altered; a read error may explain this. This chain uses TRBV7-3 with TRBJ2-5; D possibly corresponds to TRBD1 (6 bases). Germline V gives CDR1 SGHTA, CDR2 FQGTGA. This CDR3 comprises 15 residues. The DNA of the CDR3 is TGTGCCAGCAGCCTAACCGGACAGTATCAAGAGACCCAGTACTTC. Translation gives CASSLTGQYQETQYF.

In its sample, this clonotype was seen many times. V and J are TRBV28 and TRBJ2-4; 10 bases fit TRBD2. The CDR3 loop spans 17 amino acids. In germline, CDR1 is MDHEN, CDR2 SYDVKM. Trimming cost V 4 bases and J 1 base; bases outside gene matches: 7. CDR3 amino acids: CASSSPLGLAAKNIQYF. The CDR3 region has the DNA TGTGCCAGCAGTTCCCCTTTGGGACTAGCGGCCAAAAACATTCAGTACTTC.

The chain links TRBV7-2 to TRBJ1-1, with 7 bases that match TRBD1. Per the germline V gene, CDR1 is SGHTA and CDR2 is FQGNSA. The length of the CDR3 is 15 residues. V shed 3 bases, J shed 4 bases, and the junction held 8 bases outside the gene matches. CDR3 bases: TGTGCCAGCAGCTTCGGGACAGCCAGAACCACTGAAGCTTTCTTT. Protein product: CASSFGTARTTEAFF.